Listed here are 7 T cell receptor beta chains from one sample, sequenced in a study of beta chain features in type 1 diabetes. Every bit of the isolated RNA underwent reverse transcription, so sequencing read expressed TCRB transcripts. The data were produced by immunoSEQ multiplex PCR, yet TCRdb's version contains in-frame clones alone and is incomplete. The sample holds about 110,000 clones; around 40% are singletons and the top ten take roughly 0.059%. Sequencing input: stem cell memory CD4+ T cells from blood. The source is a woman in her late teens or twenties in good health.

This clone has more than one count but fewer than ten. The chain joins TRBV2 to TRBJ1-2; 8 bases map to TRBD1. Germline CDR1 SNHLY, CDR2 FYNNEI. Trimming removed 6 bases from V and 3 bases from J; junction bases left unmatched: 6. The CDR3 has 14 amino acids. CDR3 protein: CASSQGQGHYGYTF. The CDR3 DNA reads TGTGCCAGCAGCCAAGGACAGGGACACTATGGCTACACCTTC.

In this sample, this clone turned up a few times. The V call is TRBV7-8, the J call TRBJ2-7; no reliable D call. This CDR3 contains 15 residues. Germline loops: CDR1 SGHVS, CDR2 FQNEAQ. The V gene lost 2 bases and the J gene lost 0 bases, with 11 bases spanning the gap. CDR3 protein: CASSLNFASSYEQYF. CDR3 nucleotides: TGTGCCAGCAGCTTAAATTTCGCGAGCTCCTACGAGCAGTACTTC.

This clone was counted many times. The V call is TRBV10-3, the J call TRBJ2-1; D perhaps matches TRBD2 (5 bases). The germline gives CDR1 ENHRY, CDR2 SYGVKD. This CDR3 is 14 amino acids long. The V gene lost 10 bases and the J gene lost 1 base, with 14 bases spanning the gap. The DNA for the CDR3 is TGTGCCACCCGGACTGGAAGATCCTACAATGAGCAGTTCTTC. Protein: CATRTGRSYNEQFF.

The table lists this clone with a few counts. The V call is TRBV10-3, the J call TRBJ2-7; possible D gene TRBD2, 6 bases. Germline values: CDR1 ENHRY, CDR2 SYGVKD. The CDR3 is 15 amino acids. V lost 3 bases and J 6 bases, leaving 18 bases between the germline ends. CDR3 protein: CAISDPVEGVSEQYF. The CDR3 nucleotides are TGTGCCATCAGTGACCCCGTGGAGGGAGTGTCCGAGCAGTACTTC.

The rearrangement joins TRBV5-4 to TRBJ1-1; D possibly corresponds to TRBD1 (5 bases). The V gene lost 5 bases and the J gene lost 0 bases, with 17 bases spanning the gap. The length of the CDR3 is 16 residues. Per germline, CDR1 SGHNT and CDR2 YYREEE (reference sequence). The CDR3 DNA sequence: TGTGCCAGCAGTACCAACAGGTTTGGGATGAACACTGAAGCTTTCTTT. This translates into CASSTNRFGMNTEAFF. The full variable domain, rest sourced from reference TRBV5-4 and TRBJ1-1, is ETGVTQSPTHLIKTRGQQVTLRCSSQSGHNTVSWYQQALGQGPQFIFQYYREEENGRGNFPPRFSGLQFPNYSSELNVNALELDDSALYLCASSTNRFGMNTEAFFGQGTRLTVV.

The sample holds a few counts of this clone. The chain is built from TRBV19 and TRBJ2-5, with D possibly TRBD1 on 5 matching bases. Germline V lookup: CDR1 LNHDA, CDR2 SQIVND (reference sequence). V was clipped by 4 bases and J by 5 bases, with 14 bases between them. CDR3 length equals 14 residues. Written as DNA, the CDR3 is TGTGCCAGTAGTACAACCCCAGGGTACGAGACCCAGTACTTC. It encodes CASSTTPGYETQYF.

This chain links TRBV29-1 with TRBJ1-2; D not certain. Trimming pared 0 bases from V and 7 bases from J, leaving 6 bases between. The length of the CDR3 is 11 residues. Germline values: CDR1 SQVTM, CDR2 ANQGSEA. CDR3 region: CSVEEEGGYTF. CDR3 nucleotide sequence: TGCAGCGTTGAAGAAGAGGGTGGCTACACCTTC.